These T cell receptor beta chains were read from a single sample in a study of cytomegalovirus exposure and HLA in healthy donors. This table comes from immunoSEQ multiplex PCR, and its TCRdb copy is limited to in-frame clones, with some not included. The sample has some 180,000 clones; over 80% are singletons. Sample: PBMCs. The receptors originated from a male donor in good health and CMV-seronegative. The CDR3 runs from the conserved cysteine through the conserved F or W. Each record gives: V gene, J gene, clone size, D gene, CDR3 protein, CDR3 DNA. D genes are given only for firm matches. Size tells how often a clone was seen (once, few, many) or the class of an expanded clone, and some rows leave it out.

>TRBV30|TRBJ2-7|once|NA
CAWSVDRGTYEQYF
TGTGCCTGGAGTGTTGATAGGGGGACCTACGAGCAGTACTTC
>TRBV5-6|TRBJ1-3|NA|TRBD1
CASLGQGSGNTIYF
TGTGCCAGCTTGGGACAGGGCTCTGGAAACACCATATATTTT
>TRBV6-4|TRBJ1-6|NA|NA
CASSETVRGSPLHF
TGTGCCAGCAGTGAGACCGTACGCGGGTCACCCCTCCACTTT
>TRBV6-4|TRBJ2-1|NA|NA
CASSDPGPHNEQFF
TGTGCCAGCAGTGACCCCGGTCCACACAATGAGCAGTTCTTC
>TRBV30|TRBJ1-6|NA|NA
CAWSQGVYNSPLHF
TGTGCCTGGAGCCAGGGCGTCTATAATTCACCCCTCCACTTT
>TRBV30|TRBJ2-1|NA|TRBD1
CAWDRGNEQFF
TGTGCTTGGGACAGGGGGAATGAGCAGTTCTTC
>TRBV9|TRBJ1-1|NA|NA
CASSVFSMGEGEAFF
TGTGCCAGCAGCGTCTTTTCGATGGGGGAGGGTGAAGCTTTCTTT
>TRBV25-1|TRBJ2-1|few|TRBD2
CASRPGLAGVREQFF
TGTGCCAGCAGACCGGGACTAGCGGGGGTGCGTGAGCAGTTCTTC
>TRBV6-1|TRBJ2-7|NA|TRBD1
CASSSGTGNHEQYF
TGTGCCAGCAGTTCCGGGACAGGGAACCACGAGCAGTACTTC
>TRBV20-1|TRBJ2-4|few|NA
CSATEDNIQYF
TGCAGTGCTACGGAGGACAACATTCAGTACTTC
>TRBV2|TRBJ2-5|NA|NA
CASSAERLLQETQYF
TGTGCCAGCAGTGCTGAACGACTACTCCAAGAGACCCAGTACTTC
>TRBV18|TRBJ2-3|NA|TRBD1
CASSPGQSTDTQYF
TGTGCCAGCTCGCCGGGACAGTCCACAGATACGCAGTATTTT
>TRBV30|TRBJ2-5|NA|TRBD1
CAWNIKGAGGETQYF
TGTGCCTGGAATATTAAGGGGGCTGGTGGAGAGACCCAGTACTTC
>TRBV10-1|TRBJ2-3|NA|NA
CASSESLGDTDTQYF
TGCGCCAGCAGTGAGTCCCTGGGAGACACAGATACGCAGTATTTT